This paragraph reports one T cell receptor (beta chain). The data derive from a study of control samples from healthy donors and cancer patients. Measured with immunoSEQ multiplex PCR; TCRdb has only the in-frame clones, and not every one. The sample lists roughly 100,000 clones, about 90% occurring once. The CDR3 runs to 16 residues. Germline V lookup: CDR1 PRHDT, CDR2 FYEKMQ (reference sequence). V gave up 5 bases and J gave up 3 bases; unmatched junction bases: 9. This clonotype was obtained from a man aged 25 to 45 in good health. Sequencing was performed on blood. J is TRBJ2-7 and V is TRBV13; 11 positions agree with TRBD2. Here the CDR3 reads CASSPRGLAANYEQYF. CDR3 DNA sequence: TGTGCCAGCAGCCCTAGGGGACTAGCGGCGAACTACGAGCAGTACTTC.